This TCR beta chain was recovered during a study of blood T cell repertoires in COVID-19 (dated by TCRdb to about 2020). For the wider study: Samples from collaborators originated in the United States, Italy and Spain and spanned both the acute and convalescent phases of COVID-19. The repertoires were made available in a free public database intended to serve as a resource for research on the immune response to SARS-CoV-2. A de-identified subject ID, COVID-19 status, age in years and sex were almost always included in the sample metadata. The samples were drawn from two sources: the first 160 participants of the ongoing ImmuneRACE study, and 1,254 subjects contributed by 6 global collaborators. The prospective study material was composed of cDNA or gDNA derived from T cells, B-cell-depleted T cells, or PBMCs. Deeply sampled blood TCRbeta repertoires from subjects exposed to, actively infected with, or recovered from COVID-19 were included in the dataset. Where HLA class I and class II types were available, the types were taken from metadata supplied by the sample provider, not from assay-based typing.

TCRbeta CDR3 regions were amplified from genomic DNA using the immunoSEQ Assay, a bias-controlled multiplex PCR. In the authors' own workflow: The number of nucleated cells in each sample was estimated by amplification of reference gene primers within the assay. To quantify the absolute abundance of each unique TCRbeta CDR3 rearrangement, sequence reads were collapsed and filtered. For each sample, productive Simpson clonality was calculated as the square root of Simpson's diversity index over productive rearrangements. TCRdb re-hosts the immuneACCESS table, in-frame sequences only. Its copies lack some clones; in the studies checked, an unresolved V gene accounts for under half of them, and the cause for the rest is not known. From that table come the V and J calls and clone size; the DNA was used to work out D and trimming. The sample includes 250,000 or so clones, with 70% to 90% observed a single time. Clones ranked in the top ten supply 1.5% to 2% of the sample.

Details on this clone: Its antigen target is currently unknown. No quality values exist for individual bases; no much larger clone is one base distant.

Participants in the prospective study were aged about 18 to 95 years, lived in under 30 United States geographic areas, and enrolled through a virtual design. In the prospective study, participants were assigned to cohorts based on the clinical history participants reported in a screening survey and a study questionnaire. Recovered participants in ImmuneRACE Cohort 3 were defined as having two consecutive negative NP/OP PCR tests, clearance from a healthcare professional, or resolution of symptoms. In the prospective study, whole blood, serum and a nasopharyngeal or oropharyngeal swab were collected from each participant by mobile phlebotomists. Prospective study participants could optionally give additional blood draws and questionnaires over an approximately two-month period. Before DNA extraction, blood samples from the prospective study were shipped at room temperature or frozen. The CDR3 goes from the cysteine to the phenylalanine over 12 residues. Of all the DNA, just the CDR3 is kept, 36 bases in frame from base 1. The germline V gene encodes CDR1 SGDLS and CDR2 YYNGEE. V has 0 bases trimmed and J has 7 bases trimmed; junction bases matching no gene number 0.

The paper's findings and limits, for the study overall: The amount of clinical and demographic metadata varied by source and participant and was provided uncurated.

The sample was PBMCs or T cells enriched from blood (not recorded which). This receptor chain uses TRBV9 and TRBJ1-2; 7 junctional bases match TRBD1. The clonotype originates from a man aged 40-49 years who had recovered from COVID-19. This receptor has the CDR3 CASSVAGGGYTF. Here is the DNA: TGTGCCAGCAGCGTAGCAGGGGGTGGCTACACCTTC. Extended through the reference TRBV9 and TRBJ1-2 proteins, this CDR3 yields the full variable domain: DSGVTQTPKHLITATGQRVTLRCSPRSGDLSVYWYQQSLDQGLQFLIQYYNGEERAKGNILERFSAQQFPDLHSELNLSSLELGDSALYFCASSVAGGGYTFGSGTRLTVV.